This T cell receptor beta chain was found in a study of graft-versus-host responses after intestinal transplantation. Study-wide background: Each patient got anti-thymocyte globulin induction, then tacrolimus and steroids for around three years. Whole-study findings and limits: Detection of GvH clones occurred in recipient marrow, and some had their first appearance in ileum or blood.

On this clone itself: As yet, its antigen is unknown.

Per germline, CDR1 MDHEN and CDR2 SYDVKM. The CDR3 sequence is 14 residues long. V was shortened by 2 bases and J by 10 bases, with 15 bases between the two germline ends. Method: immunoSEQ multiplex PCR; TCRdb's copy keeps in-frame clones and lacks some. The sample has about 47,000 clones, about 93% seen once. The sequence was obtained from a human patient who received an intestinal transplant, so some T cells may come from the graft donor. Sequenced here: PBMCs, sampled around 820 days after a first intestinal transplant, on the day of a second. The genes are TRBV28 and TRBJ1-5; no clear D. Written as DNA, the CDR3 is TGTGCCAGCAGTTTAACCGGGAGGAAAAAACCCCAGCATTTT. Translation gives CASSLTGRKKPQHF.